What follows are 21 T cell receptor beta chains derived from one specimen sequenced in a study of blood T cell repertoires in COVID-19. Libraries were prepared by immunoSEQ multiplex PCR; TCRdb keeps only in-frame clonotypes and omits some of them. The sample records 160,000 or so clones, less than 90% being singletons. The sequenced sample consisted of peripheral blood. These receptors all come from a woman in her 70s with acute or convalescent COVID-19.

The V and J genes are TRBV19 and TRBJ1-1; D is ambiguous. V lost 5 bases and J 4 bases, leaving 5 bases between the germline ends. Germline CDR1 is LNHDA and CDR2 is SQIVND (reference sequence). This CDR3 is 11 amino acids long. CDR3 region: CASSRGTEAFF. The CDR3 bases are TGTGCCAGTAGTCGGGGCACTGAAGCTTTCTTT.

This clone was seen once. The chain combines TRBV10-3 with TRBJ2-7; 7 bases are shared with TRBD1. Germline V gene sequence: CDR1 ENHRY, CDR2 SYGVKD. The CDR3 totals 15 residues. The V gene end was trimmed by 6 bases and the J gene end by 0 bases; junction bases not matched to a gene: 8. CDR3 region: CAISAGGQASYEQYF. The CDR3 region has the DNA TGTGCCATCAGCGCCGGCGGACAGGCCTCCTACGAGCAGTACTTC.

This chain connects TRBV4-2 to TRBJ1-1, with a weak D call TRBD1 (6 bases). The V and J ends lost 1 base and 1 base respectively, with 7 bases between them. The CDR3 loop spans 14 amino acids. Per the germline V gene, CDR1 is LGHNA and CDR2 is YNFKEQ. The CDR3 reads CASSQAGQNTEAFF. In DNA form, the CDR3 reads TGTGCCAGCAGCCAAGCGGGACAGAACACTGAAGCTTTCTTT.

The chain links TRBV7-9 to TRBJ1-5; possibly TRBD1 for D (6 bases). CDR3 length equals 13 residues. Germline V gene lookup returns CDR1 SEHNR and CDR2 FQNEAQ (reference sequence). V was trimmed by 1 base and J by 6 bases, leaving 7 bases between them. DNA of the CDR3: TGTGCCAGCAGCTTAGAGACAGGTCAGCCCCAGCATTTT. Encoded protein: CASSLETGQPQHF. Together with reference TRBV7-9 and TRBJ1-5, the CDR3 gives the full variable domain: DTGVSQNPRHKITKRGQNVTFRCDPISEHNRLYWYRQTLGQGPEFLTYFQNEAQLEKSRLLSDRFSAERPKGSFSTLEIQRTEQGDSAMYLCASSLETGQPQHFGDGTRLSIL.

The chain carries TRBV6-1 and TRBJ1-2; D may be TRBD1 (5 bases). This CDR3 comprises 15 residues. Trimming stripped 1 base from V and 7 bases from J, with 16 bases between. Germline V gene lookup returns CDR1 MNHNS and CDR2 SASEGT. CDR3 region: CASSEVGGLSRGYTF. In nucleotides, the CDR3 is TGTGCCAGCAGTGAAGTTGGGGGGTTATCTCGTGGCTACACCTTC.

The chain joins TRBV18 to TRBJ1-5; D is unclear. Trimming took off 3 bases at V and 7 bases at J, with 7 bases between the two ends. Germline V gives CDR1 KGHSH, CDR2 LQKENI. This CDR3 is built from 12 residues. The CDR3: CASSPEAQPQHF. The CDR3 DNA sequence: TGTGCCAGCTCACCTGAGGCCCAGCCCCAGCATTTT.

This clone was observed once. The rearrangement joins TRBV6-2 or TRBV6-3 to TRBJ1-6, with TRBD1 as a possible D gene (5 bases). Germline CDR1 is MNHEY and CDR2 is SVGEGT. The V end was cut by 5 bases, the J end by 4 bases, with 18 bases between. The CDR3 has 17 amino acids. In DNA, the CDR3 is TGTGCCAGCAGTAGGAACCGACCACAGGATTATAATTCACCCCTCCACTTT. Translating it yields CASSRNRPQDYNSPLHF.

The rearrangement joins TRBV15 to TRBJ2-3; 13 bases are shared with TRBD2. Per germline, CDR1 LNHNV and CDR2 YYDKDF (reference sequence). V lost 0 bases to trimming and J lost 5 bases; unmatched junction nucleotides: 8. The CDR3 covers 18 residues. The CDR3 protein is CATSRDNKLAGGIDTQYF. The CDR3 nucleotides are TGTGCCACCAGCAGAGATAATAAACTAGCGGGGGGGATAGATACGCAGTATTTT.

V usage is TRBV20-1 and J usage is TRBJ2-1, with TRBD2 identical over 12 bases. The CDR3 is 16 residues long. Germline V CDR1 and CDR2: DFQATT, SNEGSKA (reference sequence). The trim removed 3 bases at V and 7 bases at J, leaving 10 bases unmatched. The CDR3: CSASETRTSGVNEQFF. CDR3 DNA sequence: TGCAGTGCTAGTGAAACACGGACTAGCGGGGTGAATGAGCAGTTCTTC.

This clone has just a few counts. The chain carries TRBV4-2 and TRBJ2-5; 8 nucleotides line up with TRBD2. Germline V gene data show CDR1 as LGHNA and CDR2 as YNFKEQ. The V gene end was trimmed by 4 bases and the J gene end by 5 bases; junction bases not matched to a gene: 9. The CDR3 covers 15 residues. This CDR3 is CASSRPELAGETQYF. The CDR3 nucleotides are TGTGCCAGCAGCCGCCCGGAGCTAGCGGGTGAGACCCAGTACTTC.

The rearrangement uses TRBV19 and TRBJ2-6; tentatively, D is TRBD1 (5 bases). Germline values: CDR1 LNHDA, CDR2 SQIVND (reference sequence). The CDR3 loop spans 15 amino acids. Trimming took 4 bases from V and 5 from J, leaving 12 bases between them. CDR3 bases: TGTGCCAGTAGTACCCCAGGGTCCTGGGCCAACGTCCTGACTTTC. Translated: CASSTPGSWANVLTF. Complete variable domain (other parts from reference TRBV19 and TRBJ2-6): DGGITQSPKYLFRKEGQNVTLSCEQNLNHDAMYWYRQDPGQGLRLIYYSQIVNDFQKGDIAEGYSVSREKKESFPLTVTSAQKNPTAFYLCASSTPGSWANVLTFGAGSRLTVL.

V is TRBV7-9 and J is TRBJ1-2; 7 bases agree with TRBD1. J was trimmed by 4 bases and V by 1 base; bases with no gene match: 9. Germline V lookup: CDR1 SEHNR, CDR2 FQNEAQ (reference sequence). The CDR3 extends over 16 amino acids. DNA of the CDR3: TGTGCCAGCAGCTTAGGGCAGGGGGGCGCAGGCTATGGCTACACCTTC. Amino acids: CASSLGQGGAGYGYTF.

The CDR3: CASSLWTGRGSYEQYF. For the CDR3, the DNA is TGTGCCAGCAGCTTATGGACAGGGCGGGGATCCTACGAGCAGTACTTC. This rearrangement joins TRBV9 to TRBJ2-7, with TRBD1 identical over 8 bases. CDR3 size: 16 residues. The V gene's germline CDR1 is SGDLS and CDR2 YYNGEE. The trim removed 4 bases at V and 1 base at J, leaving 10 bases unmatched.

The V gene is TRBV10-1, the J gene TRBJ2-7; 7 bases align to TRBD1. The CDR3 extends over 13 amino acids. With V trimmed by 6 bases and J by 4 bases, 6 bases remained unmatched. The germline V gene has CDR1 WNHNN and CDR2 SYGVQD (reference sequence). CDR3 bases: TGCGCCAGCAGCCGTTCGACAGGGTACGAGCAGTACTTC. The encoded protein is CASSRSTGYEQYF.

The V gene is TRBV11-2, the J gene TRBJ1-3; D call uncertain. Germline lookup yields CDR1 SGHAT and CDR2 FQNNGV. The CDR3 runs to 14 residues. V lost 3 bases to trimming and J lost 0 bases, with 6 bases between them. CDR3 protein: CASSFTGSGNTIYF. In nucleotides, the CDR3 is TGTGCCAGCAGCTTTACGGGCTCTGGAAACACCATATATTTT.

The chain carries TRBV3-1 (or the pseudogene TRBV3-2) and TRBJ2-1; 12 bases line up with TRBD2. CDR3 length equals 17 residues. The ends lost 4 bases at V and 3 bases at J; junction bases unmatched: 7. Germline V CDR1 and CDR2: LGHDT, YNNKEL (reference sequence). For the CDR3, the DNA is TGTGCCAGCAGCCCCGGGGTGGGACTAGCGGGCTACAATGAGCAGTTCTTC. Translating gives CASSPGVGLAGYNEQFF.

The rearrangement uses TRBV9 and TRBJ1-3; no definite D call. V dropped 0 bases and J dropped 1 base, with 8 bases sitting between them. The CDR3 runs 15 residues. CDR1 is SGDLS, CDR2 YYNGEE, per germline. In DNA form, the CDR3 reads TGTGCCAGCAGCGTAGGCTTCCGGTCTGGAAACACCATATATTTT. Its translation: CASSVGFRSGNTIYF.

The J gene is TRBJ2-7, the V gene TRBV10-1; a possible D gene is TRBD1 (5 bases). Per germline, CDR1 WNHNN and CDR2 SYGVQD (reference sequence). V shed 3 bases and J shed 0 bases, with 12 bases lying between them. The CDR3 is 15 amino acids. The CDR3 protein is CASSDSQGNSYEQYF. The CDR3 region has the DNA TGCGCCAGCAGTGACTCTCAGGGTAACTCCTACGAGCAGTACTTC.

The chain joins TRBV2 to TRBJ2-7; TRBD1 matches at 7 bases. Trimming removed 2 bases from V and 6 bases from J; junction bases left unmatched: 7. This CDR3 is built from 14 residues. CDR1 is SNHLY, CDR2 FYNNEI, per germline. CDR3: CASSESLAGGEQYV. The CDR3 bases are TGTGCCAGCAGTGAATCGTTGGCAGGGGGCGAGCAGTACGTC.

This clone was detected a few times. The rearrangement uses TRBV3-1 (or the pseudogene TRBV3-2) and TRBJ2-1; 7 nucleotides line up with TRBD2. The J segment lost 2 bases and the V segment lost 4 bases, leaving 2 bases of the junction unmatched. This CDR3 comprises 14 residues. Germline V CDR1 and CDR2: LGHDT, YNNKEL (reference sequence). Here the CDR3 DNA reads TGTGCCAGCAGCCGCGGGGGAACCTACAATGAGCAGTTCTTC. Translating gives CASSRGGTYNEQFF.

J is TRBJ1-1 and V is TRBV19; 9 bases align to TRBD1. The CDR3 is made up of 13 amino acids. Germline CDR1 and CDR2: LNHDA and SQIVND (reference sequence). V was clipped by 6 bases and J by 4 bases; unmatched bases: 3. CDR3 bases: TGTGCCAGTAGCGACAGGGGGGCCACTGAAGCTTTCTTT. The encoded protein is CASSDRGATEAFF.